Presented here are 24 T cell receptor beta chains from one specimen sequenced in a study of read filtering for tumor transcriptome and immune sequencing. From approximately 430 ng of RNA, a library with molecular barcoded alpha/delta and beta/gamma adaptors was made. TCRdb re-derived calls from the reads in MiXCR, one entry per CDR3 protein. Of about 90,000 distinct CDR3 sequences detected, roughly an eighth appear once; the ten largest clones hold around 14%. The sequenced sample was a population of CD138-negative cells sorted from bone marrow. These receptors all come from a donor at least 40 years old with multiple myeloma.

This clonotype was observed at least ten times. The gene calls are TRBV27 and TRBJ1-5; 9 nucleotides align to TRBD1. The CDR3 spans 16 residues. With 5 bases clipped from V and 1 base from J, the junction kept 6 bases outside the gene matches. CDR1 is MNHEY, CDR2 SMNVEV, per germline (reference sequence). Here the CDR3 DNA reads TGTGCCAGCAGTGCACAGGGGGCGCGGAGCAATCAGCCCCAGCATTTT. Translation: CASSAQGARSNQPQHF.

The V and J genes are TRBV18 and TRBJ1-5; 8 nucleotides match TRBD1. With V trimmed by 4 bases and J by 7 bases, 6 bases remained unmatched. The germline V gene encodes CDR1 KGHSH and CDR2 LQKENI. The CDR3 is 14 amino acids. The CDR3 DNA reads TGTGCCAGCTCACAGGAACAGGGGGGCCAGCCCCAGCATTTT. This encodes CASSQEQGGQPQHF.

The chain links TRBV7-9 to TRBJ2-1, with a tentative D call TRBD2 (5 bases). CDR1 is SEHNR, CDR2 FQNEAQ, per germline (reference sequence). This CDR3 has 13 residues. Trimming shortened V by 3 bases and J by 14 bases, and 17 bases separated the two germline ends. As DNA, the CDR3 is TGTGCCAGCAGCTTCGTCACGGGCCACGGGAAGTTCTTC. Protein sequence: CASSFVTGHGKFF.

This clonotype was recorded many times. This chain connects TRBV5-1 to TRBJ2-3; TRBD2 matches 7 bases. The V segment lost 7 bases and the J segment 8 bases; nucleotides outside the gene matches: 13. The CDR3 covers 14 residues. CDR1 and CDR2 from the germline V gene are SGHRS and YFSETQ. Here the CDR3 reads CASRLAGSLGTQYF. DNA for the CDR3: TGCGCCAGCCGACTAGCCGGGAGCTTAGGTACGCAGTATTTT.

This clonotype came up many times. The rearrangement links TRBV12-3 or TRBV12-4 to TRBJ2-1; D is ambiguous. CDR3 length equals 12 residues. V was cut by 1 base and J by 6 bases, with 4 bases left in between. For the CDR3, the DNA is TGTGCCAGCAGTTTAGGTACCAATGAGCAGTTCTTC. Amino acids: CASSLGTNEQFF.

This clonotype was counted many times. The CDR3, as DNA: TGTGCCAGCAGGGTGGGGGTGGTGGGCACTGAAGCTTTCTTT. Translation: CASRVGVVGTEAFF. The chain employs TRBV6-5 and TRBJ1-1, with a weak D call TRBD1 (5 bases). Germline loops: CDR1 MNHEY, CDR2 SVGAGI. This CDR3 comprises 14 residues. The V gene lost 6 bases and the J gene lost 4 bases, with 15 bases spanning the gap.

In this sample, this clonotype turned up many times. This chain links TRBV23-1 with TRBJ2-1; unclear D gene. TRBV23-1 is known as an ORF, though its function is uncertain. Trimming pared 2 bases from V and 9 bases from J, leaving 17 bases between. This CDR3 spans 15 amino acids. CDR3 protein: CASSQPRPQHREQFF. The DNA for the CDR3 is TGCGCCAGCAGTCAACCCCGCCCGCAGCACCGTGAGCAGTTCTTC.

At least ten counts were recorded for this clonotype. The rearrangement links TRBV19 to TRBJ2-2; D perhaps matches TRBD1 (5 bases). Trimming left V 7 bases short and J 1 base short, with 16 bases between. Germline V gene sequence: CDR1 LNHDA, CDR2 SQIVND (reference sequence). The CDR3 sequence is 16 residues long. This chain's CDR3 is CASNTPGSWNTGELFF. In DNA form, the CDR3 reads TGTGCCAGTAATACGCCAGGGTCGTGGAACACCGGGGAGCTGTTTTTT. The complete variable domain, with remaining parts taken from reference TRBV19 and TRBJ2-2, reads DGGITQSPKYLFRKEGQNVTLSCEQNLNHDAMYWYRQDPGQGLRLIYYSQIVNDFQKGDIAEGYSVSREKKESFPLTVTSAQKNPTAFYLCASNTPGSWNTGELFFGEGSRLTVL.

This clonotype was observed many times. The CDR3, as DNA: TGTGCCAGCAGTCGGGGACAGGGGCTCTCCTACGAGCAGTACTTC. Amino acid sequence: CASSRGQGLSYEQYF. The J gene is TRBJ2-7, the V gene TRBV28; 10 bases match TRBD1. This CDR3 contains 15 residues. Germline lookup yields CDR1 MDHEN and CDR2 SYDVKM. V trimming: 5 bases; J trimming: 0 bases; junction bases outside the gene matches: 4. Filled out from reference TRBV28 and TRBJ2-7, the complete variable domain reads DVKVTQSSRYLVKRTGEKVFLECVQDMDHENMFWYRQDPGLGLRLIYFSYDVKMKEKGDIPEGYSVSREKKERFSLILESASTNQTSMYLCASSRGQGLSYEQYFGPGTRLTVT.

This clonotype has at least ten counts. The DNA is left out, because the CDR3 cannot be placed on it with certainty; the CDR3 is given as TCRdb lists it. The chain joins TRBV6-1 to TRBJ1-5; TRBD1 is the table's D call and was not checked against the DNA. The CDR3 extends over 14 residues, inclusive of both ends. Germline assignment: CDR1 MNHNS and CDR2 SASEGT. CDR3 amino acids: CASTSDRANQPQHF.

Ten or more counts support this clonotype. J is TRBJ2-5 and V is TRBV6-1; possibly TRBD2 for D (5 bases). Trimming cost V 5 bases and J 4 bases, with 11 bases left between them. Germline V gene data show CDR1 as MNHNS and CDR2 as SASEGT. There are 13 residues in the CDR3. CDR3 sequence reads: CASSSVRGETQYF. The CDR3 bases are TGTGCCAGCAGTTCAGTCCGGGGAGAGACCCAGTACTTC.

This clonotype was detected ten times or more. The genes are TRBV4-1 and TRBJ1-4; 8 nucleotides match TRBD1. The CDR3 extends over 15 amino acids. The germline CDR1 and CDR2 sequences are MGHRA and YSYEKL. V lost 4 bases to trimming and J lost 8 bases; unmatched junction nucleotides: 9. In nucleotides, the CDR3 is TGCGCCAGCAGCCTTTGGACAGGGACTGCGGAAAAACTGTTTTTT. Protein product: CASSLWTGTAEKLFF.

In its sample, this clonotype was seen many times. The chain combines TRBV16 with TRBJ2-1, with TRBD1 matching 12 bases. There are 17 residues in the CDR3. Germline V gene lookup returns CDR1 KGHSY and CDR2 FQNENV. Trimming took 4 bases from V and 10 from J; bases not matched to a gene: 14. The CDR3 is CASSRLSGTGGAGEQFF. CDR3 bases: TGTGCCAGCAGCCGCCTCTCAGGGACAGGGGGCGCGGGGGAGCAGTTCTTC.

This clonotype was seen many times. J is TRBJ1-1 and V is TRBV3-1; D ambiguous. The CDR3 covers 14 residues. V was trimmed by 2 bases and J by 1 base, leaving 8 bases between them. The germline gives CDR1 LGHDT, CDR2 YNNKEL (reference sequence). Written as DNA, the CDR3 is TGTGCCAGCAGCCAATGGCAGCGGAACACTGAAGCTTTCTTT. It is translated as CASSQWQRNTEAFF.

This clonotype showed up many times. V gene TRBV9 combines with J gene TRBJ2-1, with 7 bases identical to TRBD1. The V segment lost 4 bases and the J segment 4 bases; nucleotides outside the gene matches: 2. CDR1 and CDR2 from the germline V gene are SGDLS and YYNGEE. This CDR3 has 13 residues. This chain's CDR3 is CASSTGQYNEQFF. CDR3 nucleotides: TGTGCCAGCAGCACGGGACAGTACAATGAGCAGTTCTTC.

This clonotype showed up many times. V is TRBV4-1 and J is TRBJ2-5; the match to TRBD2 covers 7 bases. The germline V gene encodes CDR1 MGHRA and CDR2 YSYEKL. Germline trimming cut 4 bases from V and 3 bases from J; bases unmatched to any gene: 8. CDR3 length: 15 amino acids. The CDR3 reads CASSRLSLAEETQYF. As DNA, the CDR3 is TGCGCCAGCAGCCGCCTCTCCCTAGCGGAAGAGACCCAGTACTTC.

Worth noting for this clonotype: A much more abundant neighbour one base away suggests this may be a read error. This rearrangement joins TRBV4-2 to TRBJ2-1; no definite D call. CDR1 is LGHNA and CDR2 is YNFKEQ in the germline V gene. There are 15 residues in the CDR3. CDR3 region: CASSQGDTRRNAQFF. The CDR3 DNA reads as TGTGCCAGCAGCCAAGGTGATACCAGACGAAATGCGCAGTTCTTC.

There are a few counts of this clonotype. One base away lies a much larger clone, so this may be a sequencing read error. The rearrangement links TRBV4-1 to TRBJ2-1, with 8 positions matching TRBD2. There are 17 residues in the CDR3. Looked up from germline, CDR1 is MGHRA and CDR2 is YSYEKL. CDR3 loop: CASCHGGGRSSYNEQFF. CDR3 in DNA: TGCGCCAGCTGCCACGGGGGGGGACGGAGCTCCTACAATGAGCAGTTCTTC.

This clonotype was recorded at least ten times. V gene TRBV5-1 combines with J gene TRBJ2-3, with D perhaps TRBD2 (6 bases). This CDR3 comprises 14 residues. Deletions cut 3 bases from V and 6 bases from J, with 14 bases between. Germline V gene data show CDR1 as SGHRS and CDR2 as YFSETQ. This CDR3 is CASSSEGSSDTQYF. Written as DNA, the CDR3 is TGCGCCAGCAGCTCGGAGGGATCTAGTGATACGCAGTATTTT.

This clonotype was seen repeatedly, ten times or more. The CDR3 sequence: CSAREGVGASYEQYF. The DNA of the CDR3 is TGCAGTGCTAGAGAGGGGGTTGGGGCCTCCTACGAGCAGTACTTC. The rearrangement joins TRBV20-1 to TRBJ2-7, with D tentatively TRBD1 or TRBD2 (5 bases each). Deletions cut 0 bases from V and 0 bases from J, with 12 bases between. The germline V gene encodes CDR1 DFQATT and CDR2 SNEGSKA (reference sequence). The CDR3 extends over 15 amino acids.

This clonotype was found many times. The chain combines TRBV20-1 with TRBJ2-7; 7 bases match TRBD2. The CDR3 is 15 residues long. Unmatched junction bases numbered 10, after V lost 1 base and J lost 4 bases. Germline lookup yields CDR1 DFQATT and CDR2 SNEGSKA (reference sequence). CDR3 residues: CSARASGTKNYEQYF. As DNA, the CDR3 is TGCAGTGCTAGAGCCTCCGGGACTAAAAATTACGAGCAGTACTTC.

This clonotype was seen at least ten times. This sequence joins TRBV5-1 and TRBJ2-3; D gene unclear. This CDR3 has 17 amino acids. The germline CDR1 and CDR2 sequences are SGHRS and YFSETQ. With 0 bases removed from V and 0 bases from J, the gap between germline ends came to 14 bases. CDR3 in amino acids: CASSLVPGPVSTDTQYF. The CDR3 DNA follows: TGCGCCAGCAGCTTGGTGCCAGGCCCGGTGAGCACAGATACGCAGTATTTT.

This clonotype appeared many times. The DNA of the CDR3 is TGTGCCAGCAGCTATAGTAGCGGAAGCACAGATACGCAGTATTTT. Translated, it gives CASSYSSGSTDTQYF. The chain employs TRBV7-9 and TRBJ2-3, with D possibly being TRBD2 (6 bases). V was pared by 4 bases and J by 0 bases, with 11 bases between. Germline-derived CDR1 and CDR2 are SEHNR and FQNEAQ (reference sequence). The length of the CDR3 is 15 residues.

This clonotype was seen many times. The chain links TRBV7-8 to TRBJ2-3, with 9 bases aligning to TRBD2. The germline gives CDR1 SGHVS, CDR2 FQNEAQ. The junction had 4 bases not matched to a gene; V was cut back by 2 bases and J by 1 base. The CDR3 contains 16 residues. The CDR3 here is CASSLRLADRTDTQYF. The CDR3 DNA sequence: TGTGCCAGCAGCTTAAGACTAGCGGATCGCACAGATACGCAGTATTTT.